Each of the 7 T cell receptor beta chains below was sequenced from the same sample in a study of blood T cells in healthy people across ages. A second roughly 6 to 11 cycle PCR used barcoded and J-beta primers. In TCRdb, the 5' RACE reads were re-called with MiXCR into one record per CDR3 protein. The sample lists over 700,000 distinct CDR3 sequences, about 55% occurring once. The sequencing input was blood. Every receptor here comes from a man aged 80 or over in good health.

The chain links TRBV14 to TRBJ2-5; D call uncertain. Trimming shortened V by 4 bases and J by 2 bases, and 8 bases separated the two germline ends. CDR3 length: 13 amino acids. Germline V gene sequence: CDR1 SGHDN, CDR2 FVKESK. The CDR3 here is CASSPELQETQYF. The CDR3 nucleotides are TGTGCCAGCAGCCCAGAGTTGCAAGAGACCCAGTACTTC. Looking up the rest from reference TRBV14 and TRBJ2-5 gives the full variable domain: EAGVTQFPSHSVIEKGQTVTLRCDPISGHDNLYWYRRVMGKEIKFLLHFVKESKQDESGMPNNRFLAERTGGTYSTLKVQPAELEDSGVYFCASSPELQETQYFGPGTRLLVL.

This clonotype turned up a few times. The chain combines TRBV20-1 with TRBJ2-7, with TRBD2 matching over 16 bases. There are 17 residues in the CDR3. The germline CDR1 and CDR2 sequences are DFQATT and SNEGSKA (reference sequence). The ends lost 3 bases at V and 7 bases at J; junction bases unmatched: 12. This CDR3 reads CSARGTGLAGGPREQYF. The CDR3 DNA reads as TGCAGTGCTAGGGGAACGGGACTAGCGGGAGGGCCGAGGGAGCAGTACTTC.

The rearrangement uses TRBV20-1 and TRBJ2-1, with D unclear. Germline V gene data show CDR1 as DFQATT and CDR2 as SNEGSKA (reference sequence). The length of the CDR3 is 15 residues. The V end lost 1 base, the J end lost 4 bases, and 14 bases lay between the germline ends. CDR3 amino acids: CSARAGLSTYNEQFF. The CDR3 nucleotides read TGCAGTGCTAGAGCGGGCCTCTCCACTTACAATGAGCAGTTCTTC.

V gene TRBV6-1 combines with J gene TRBJ2-5, with 15 bases fitting TRBD2. With 6 bases clipped from V and 1 base from J, the junction kept 9 bases outside the gene matches. This CDR3 has 18 amino acids. From germline, CDR1 is MNHNS and CDR2 SASEGT. The CDR3 nucleotides are TGTGCCAGCAGCCCGGGACTAGCGGGAGGTTCGAGCCAAGAGACCCAGTACTTC. This translates into CASSPGLAGGSSQETQYF.

This clonotype was counted at least ten times. V is TRBV11-2 and J is TRBJ2-5; TRBD1 might be the D (7 bases). The CDR3 covers 15 residues. With 5 bases removed from V and 7 bases from J, the gap between germline ends came to 20 bases. From germline, CDR1 is SGHAT and CDR2 FQNNGV. CDR3 in DNA: TGTGCCAGCAGCAAGACCGGGACAGACGGGGGGACCCAGTACTTC. Encoded protein: CASSKTGTDGGTQYF.

The J gene is TRBJ2-3, the V gene TRBV20-1; no clear D. CDR1 is DFQATT, CDR2 SNEGSKA, per germline (reference sequence). The CDR3 runs 14 residues. V lost 3 bases and J lost 0, with 10 bases in between. CDR3 sequence (DNA): TGCAGTGCTAGTAGGCTGACTAGCACAGATACGCAGTATTTT. It translates to CSASRLTSTDTQYF.

This clonotype was observed a few times. The rearrangement links TRBV6-5 to TRBJ1-1; D call uncertain. The CDR3 is 14 amino acids. Germline V lookup: CDR1 MNHEY, CDR2 SVGAGI. Trimming removed 4 bases from V and 1 base from J, with 10 bases in between. CDR3 coding DNA: TGTGCCAGCAGTTTCTGGACGGGGAACACTGAAGCTTTCTTT. Translation: CASSFWTGNTEAFF.